The 27 T cell receptor beta chains below all came from one sample that was sequenced in a study of CD8+ T cells in alopecia areata. cDNA prepared by RNA extraction and subsequent reverse transcription served as the template for sequencing. This table comes from immunoSEQ multiplex PCR, and its TCRdb copy is limited to in-frame clones, with some not included. The repertoire has just over 150,000 clones, around three fifths of them found once; the top ten carry approximately 0.91%. Treatment: oral pan-JAK inhibitor, 5-10 mg twice daily. The material was CD4+ T cells sorted from blood, obtained at week 4, from a patient treated with tofacitinib. The receptors were sampled from a human donor with alopecia areata.

This clone came up a few times. This chain joins TRBV11-2 and TRBJ2-2; D possibly corresponds to TRBD1 (6 bases). Trimming shortened V by 6 bases and J by 2 bases, and 10 bases separated the two germline ends. Per germline, CDR1 SGHAT and CDR2 FQNNGV. CDR3 length: 14 residues. Here the CDR3 DNA reads TGTGCCAGCAGTGGGACAAAAAACACCGGGGAGCTGTTTTTT. As protein: CASSGTKNTGELFF.

This chain connects TRBV29-1 to TRBJ1-2; D is ambiguous. The germline V gene has CDR1 SQVTM and CDR2 ANQGSEA. The CDR3 spans 10 residues. V lost 5 bases and J lost 8, with 9 bases in between. CDR3 sequence reads: CSVYYEGYTF. DNA for the CDR3: TGCAGCGTTTATTATGAGGGCTACACCTTC.

V usage is TRBV6-5 and J usage is TRBJ1-6, with a possible D match to TRBD1 (5 bases). Germline CDR1 is MNHEY and CDR2 is SVGAGI. The CDR3 contains 14 residues. The V end lost 0 bases, the J end lost 8 bases, and 8 bases lay between the germline ends. The CDR3 DNA is TGTGCCAGCAGTTACTCGAGAGGGGATTCACCCCTCCACTTT. This translates into CASSYSRGDSPLHF.

The chain recombines TRBV25-1 with TRBJ2-5; the match to TRBD2 covers 8 bases. Trimming removed 2 bases from V and 5 bases from J; junction bases left unmatched: 10. Germline V CDR1 and CDR2: MGHDK, SYGVNS. The CDR3 totals 16 residues. CDR3 region: CASSEGRRTSRETQYF. CDR3 bases: TGTGCCAGCAGTGAAGGGCGGAGGACTAGCAGGGAGACCCAGTACTTC. The complete variable domain, with remaining parts taken from reference TRBV25-1 and TRBJ2-5, reads EADIYQTPRYLVIGTGKKITLECSQTMGHDKMYWYQQDPGMELHLIHYSYGVNSTEKGDLSSESTVSRIRTEHFPLTLESARPSHTSQYLCASSEGRRTSRETQYFGPGTRLLVL.

This clone was counted a single time. This chain links TRBV6-6 with TRBJ1-6; no clear D gene. Germline V gives CDR1 MNHNY, CDR2 SVGAGI (reference sequence). V was trimmed by 6 bases and J by 10 bases, leaving 10 bases between them. The CDR3 loop spans 12 amino acids. This chain's CDR3 is CASSPLGSPLHF. CDR3 coding DNA: TGTGCCAGCAGCCCACTGGGGTCACCCCTCCACTTT.

This chain links TRBV27 with TRBJ2-5; 7 bases map to TRBD2. The CDR3 has 13 residues. CDR1 and CDR2 from the germline V gene are MNHEY and SMNVEV (reference sequence). V was clipped by 7 bases and J by 7 bases; unmatched bases: 9. The CDR3 here is CASTADRGGTQYF. The CDR3 DNA reads TGTGCCAGCACAGCGGACCGCGGGGGGACCCAGTACTTC.

This clone came up a few times. The chain combines TRBV5-4 with TRBJ2-7; possible D gene TRBD1, 6 bases. Deletions cut 7 bases from V and 1 base from J, with 15 bases between. CDR1 is SGHNT, CDR2 YYREEE, per germline (reference sequence). The CDR3 covers 14 residues. The CDR3 DNA follows: TGTGCCAGCTCCCATCGACAGGAATCCTACGAGCAGTACTTC. Translated, it gives CASSHRQESYEQYF.

The chain combines TRBV9 with TRBJ2-2; D call uncertain. Trimming removed 1 base from V and 6 bases from J, with 7 bases in between. This CDR3 is 13 amino acids long. The germline gives CDR1 SGDLS, CDR2 YYNGEE. CDR3 bases: TGTGCCAGCAGCGTACCCGGATCCGGGGAGCTGTTTTTT. Protein: CASSVPGSGELFF. The variable domain in full, with the rest retrieved from reference TRBV9 and TRBJ2-2, is DSGVTQTPKHLITATGQRVTLRCSPRSGDLSVYWYQQSLDQGLQFLIQYYNGEERAKGNILERFSAQQFPDLHSELNLSSLELGDSALYFCASSVPGSGELFFGEGSRLTVL.

The genes are TRBV9 and TRBJ2-5; 11 bases are a match to TRBD2. This CDR3 spans 16 amino acids. V shed 3 bases, J shed 1 base, and the junction held 5 bases outside the gene matches. CDR1 and CDR2 from the germline V gene are SGDLS and YYNGEE. In DNA form, the CDR3 reads TGTGCCAGCAGCGCGGGGACTAGCGGCGTCCAAGAGACCCAGTACTTC. It codes for CASSAGTSGVQETQYF. Full variable domain (remainder filled in from reference TRBV9 and TRBJ2-5): DSGVTQTPKHLITATGQRVTLRCSPRSGDLSVYWYQQSLDQGLQFLIQYYNGEERAKGNILERFSAQQFPDLHSELNLSSLELGDSALYFCASSAGTSGVQETQYFGPGTRLLVL.

The chain couples TRBV30 to TRBJ2-7, with a tentative D call TRBD2 (5 bases). Looked up from germline, CDR1 is GTSNPN and CDR2 is SVGIG (reference sequence). The CDR3 spans 12 residues. Trimming took 1 base from V and 6 from J, leaving 10 bases between them. The CDR3 loop reads CAWSDGNSEQYF. CDR3 DNA: TGTGCCTGGAGTGACGGGAACAGCGAGCAGTACTTC.

This clone has just one count. This chain links TRBV4-2 with TRBJ2-2; 10 bases agree with TRBD1. Germline V gene sequence: CDR1 LGHNA, CDR2 YNFKEQ. V shed 0 bases, J shed 0 bases, and the junction held 1 base outside the gene matches. The CDR3 extends over 17 amino acids. CDR3 protein: CASSQDDRGPNTGELFF. Here the CDR3 DNA reads TGTGCCAGCAGCCAAGATGACAGGGGGCCGAACACCGGGGAGCTGTTTTTT.

The chain has TRBV30 and TRBJ1-1; D is unresolved. The CDR3 is 13 residues long. The germline gives CDR1 GTSNPN, CDR2 SVGIG (reference sequence). The V gene lost 0 bases and the J gene lost 7 bases, with 12 bases spanning the gap. CDR3 coding DNA: TGTGCCTGGAGTGTACACCACGCGGGTGAAGCTTTCTTT. The encoded protein is CAWSVHHAGEAFF.

Details on this clone: Within the sample, other DNA sequences also encode this same CDR3. V usage is TRBV29-1 and J usage is TRBJ2-3; D may be TRBD1 or TRBD2 (6 bases each). Trimming shortened V by 3 bases and J by 6 bases, and 13 bases separated the two germline ends. This CDR3 has 13 residues. Germline V gives CDR1 SQVTM, CDR2 ANQGSEA. CDR3: CSVDRGALDTQYF. CDR3 nucleotides: TGCAGCGTTGATAGGGGGGCGTTGGATACGCAGTATTTT.

This clone was seen a few times. The chain carries TRBV9 and TRBJ2-2, with D perhaps matching TRBD1 (6 bases). This CDR3 spans 18 amino acids. The V gene lost 2 bases and the J gene lost 4 bases, with 21 bases spanning the gap. The germline CDR1 and CDR2 sequences are SGDLS and YYNGEE. CDR3 DNA: TGTGCCAGCAGCGTCTCCCCAGGGGCCCCGACGAGCACCGGGGAGCTGTTTTTT. This translates into CASSVSPGAPTSTGELFF.

The rearrangement uses TRBV30 and TRBJ1-5; D is uncertain. The CDR3 sequence is 14 residues long. The V gene lost 1 base and the J gene lost 0 bases, with 7 bases spanning the gap. CDR1 GTSNPN and CDR2 SVGIG come from the germline V gene (reference sequence). The CDR3 coding sequence is TGTGCCTGGAGTGAAGGATATAGCAATCAGCCCCAGCATTTT. This sequence encodes CAWSEGYSNQPQHF.

This clone has just a few counts. This chain connects TRBV10-3 to TRBJ2-1, with 9 bases that match TRBD2. Germline CDR1 is ENHRY and CDR2 is SYGVKD. V was clipped by 0 bases and J by 2 bases; unmatched bases: 2. This CDR3 region has 16 residues. CDR3 residues: CAISESPSGAYNEQFF. CDR3 coding DNA: TGTGCCATCAGTGAGTCCCCTAGCGGGGCCTACAATGAGCAGTTCTTC.

The chain has TRBV7-2 and TRBJ2-1; the match to TRBD2 covers 7 bases. In germline, CDR1 is SGHTA, CDR2 FQGNSA. The CDR3 has 19 residues. The J segment lost 0 bases and the V segment lost 4 bases, leaving 15 bases of the junction unmatched. CDR3 sequence reads: CASSSPRRASGHSYNEQFF. In nucleotides, the CDR3 is TGTGCCAGCAGCTCCCCCCGCAGGGCTAGCGGACACTCCTACAATGAGCAGTTCTTC.

The chain couples TRBV29-1 to TRBJ1-1, with unresolved D. Trimming shortened V by 4 bases and J by 1 base, and 7 bases separated the two germline ends. The length of the CDR3 is 12 residues. CDR1 is SQVTM and CDR2 is ANQGSEA in the germline V gene. The CDR3 nucleotides are TGCAGCGTTGTCCCAGAGAACACTGAAGCTTTCTTT. It is translated as CSVVPENTEAFF.

The sample holds one count of this clone. The gene calls are TRBV5-1 and TRBJ1-6; 8 nucleotides line up with TRBD1. The CDR3 is 14 residues long. The J segment lost 5 bases and the V segment lost 4 bases, leaving 2 bases of the junction unmatched. In germline, CDR1 is SGHRS, CDR2 YFSETQ. The CDR3 DNA is TGCGCCAGCAGCCTGACAGGGGATAATTCACCCCTCCACTTT. It encodes CASSLTGDNSPLHF.

This clone was seen only once. The rearrangement joins TRBV30 to TRBJ1-2; D call uncertain. V lost 0 bases to trimming and J lost 8 bases, with 13 bases between them. The CDR3 contains 13 residues. In germline, CDR1 is GTSNPN, CDR2 SVGIG (reference sequence). CDR3 in DNA: TGTGCCTGGAGTGTAGGCCCCCCCTACGGCTACACCTTC. As protein: CAWSVGPPYGYTF.

This chain joins TRBV23-1 and TRBJ2-1, with 7 bases lining up with TRBD2. TRBV23-1 is an ORF; its function is uncertain. The CDR3 has 13 residues. The V segment lost 4 bases and the J segment 10 bases; nucleotides outside the gene matches: 7. For the CDR3, the DNA is TGCGCCAGCAGTCGACCCCTTAGCGGGGAGCAGTTCTTC. Protein: CASSRPLSGEQFF.

J is TRBJ2-2 and V is TRBV4-1, with a weak D call TRBD2 (6 bases). This CDR3 is 14 amino acids long. Germline V gene data show CDR1 as MGHRA and CDR2 as YSYEKL. V dropped 0 bases and J dropped 5 bases, with 7 bases sitting between them. The CDR3 reads CASSQDSGTGELFF. In nucleotides, the CDR3 is TGCGCCAGCAGCCAAGATAGCGGAACCGGGGAGCTGTTTTTT.

About this clone itself: The same CDR3 is also encoded by other DNA sequences in this sample. The V and J genes are TRBV29-1 and TRBJ2-5; D is unresolved. CDR3 length equals 10 residues. The germline V gene encodes CDR1 SQVTM and CDR2 ANQGSEA. Trimming took off 6 bases at V and 5 bases at J, with 7 bases between the two ends. The CDR3 region is CSVGRETQYF. CDR3 coding DNA: TGCAGCGTAGGTAGGGAGACCCAGTACTTC.

This clone showed up just a few times. The CDR3 bases are TGCAGCGTTACTCAGGGGTTTGGGGAGACCCAGTACTTC. Translated: CSVTQGFGETQYF. V usage is TRBV29-1 and J usage is TRBJ2-5; D might be TRBD1 (6 bases). The CDR3 spans 13 residues. V lost 5 bases and J lost 5, with 15 bases in between. The germline gives CDR1 SQVTM, CDR2 ANQGSEA.

This chain links TRBV2 with TRBJ1-1; TRBD1 matches 8 bases. Unmatched junction bases numbered 9, after V lost 6 bases and J lost 0 bases. The CDR3 length is 16 residues. CDR1 SNHLY and CDR2 FYNNEI come from the germline V gene. This chain's CDR3 is CASSDRTGPVNTEAFF. The CDR3, as DNA: TGTGCCAGCAGCGATCGGACAGGGCCAGTGAACACTGAAGCTTTCTTT.

In DNA form, the CDR3 reads TGCGCCAGCAGCGGGGGACAGCCGGGGTTGGAGACCCAGTACTTC. Translated, it gives CASSGGQPGLETQYF. The chain has TRBV5-1 and TRBJ2-5; 7 bases agree with TRBD1. The CDR3 is made up of 15 amino acids. Germline V gives CDR1 SGHRS, CDR2 YFSETQ. V gave up 4 bases and J gave up 5 bases; unmatched junction bases: 11. Variable domain in full (rest from reference TRBV5-1 and TRBJ2-5): KAGVTQTPRYLIKTRGQQVTLSCSPISGHRSVSWYQQTPGQGLQFLFEYFSETQRNKGNFPGRFSGRQFSNSRSEMNVSTLELGDSALYLCASSGGQPGLETQYFGPGTRLLVL.

V usage is TRBV2 and J usage is TRBJ2-3, with 7 nucleotides matching TRBD1. The germline CDR1 and CDR2 sequences are SNHLY and FYNNEI. The CDR3 runs to 17 residues. The V and J ends lost 6 bases and 2 bases, in that order; junction bases with no gene match: 14. DNA for the CDR3: TGTGCCAGCAGCCCGTCGGCTGGACAGGTCAACACAGATACGCAGTATTTT. Its translation: CASSPSAGQVNTDTQYF.